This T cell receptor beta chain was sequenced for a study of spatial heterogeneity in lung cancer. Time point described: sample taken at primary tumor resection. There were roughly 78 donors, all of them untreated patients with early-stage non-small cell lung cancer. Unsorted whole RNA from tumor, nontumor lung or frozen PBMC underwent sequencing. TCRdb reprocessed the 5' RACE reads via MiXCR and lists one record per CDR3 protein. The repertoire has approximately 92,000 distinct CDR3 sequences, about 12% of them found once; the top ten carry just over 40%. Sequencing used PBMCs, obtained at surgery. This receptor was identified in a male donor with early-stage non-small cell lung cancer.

Written as DNA, the CDR3 is TGTGCCAGCAGCTTAGTTGCTAGCGCGGCAGATACGCAGTATTTT. This sequence encodes CASSLVASAADTQYF. V is TRBV7-2 and J is TRBJ2-3; TRBD2 is a possible D gene (6 bases). This CDR3 is built from 15 residues. Trimming shortened V by 1 base and J by 4 bases, and 12 bases separated the two germline ends. Germline V gives CDR1 SGHTA, CDR2 FQGNSA.